The entry below gives a single T cell receptor beta chain sequence along with its context. Germline assignment: CDR1 SGDLS and CDR2 YYNGEE. Trimming at V came to 4 bases and at J to 5 bases, leaving 8 bases not matched to a gene. The CDR3 has 15 residues. These data originate in a study of blood T cell repertoires in COVID-19. About the study: From the United States, Italy and Spain came samples of acute and convalescent COVID-19. T cells, B-cell-depleted T cells, or PBMCs provided the cDNA or gDNA that served as material.

Seattle patients were enrolled while actively infected and followed longitudinally. Per the study methods: Using reference gene primer amplification, nucleated cell counts were estimated. The table came from immunoSEQ multiplex PCR; TCRdb's copy has only in-frame clones and leaves some out. V and J calls and clone size are given by that table; D and trimming were obtained from the DNA. Of approximately 97,000 clones listed, approximately 86% were seen once; the top ten hold roughly 2%. The J gene is TRBJ1-4, the V gene TRBV9; 7 bases map to TRBD1. This TCR was sampled from a man between 50 and 59 years old with COVID-19, enrolled during active disease. Material for sequencing was peripheral blood. CDR3 sequence (DNA): TGTGCCAGCAGCCGGGGGGGACAGTTGAATGAAAAACTGTTTTTT. Residues: CASSRGGQLNEKLFF.